Listed here is a single TCR beta chain. What it binds is unknown. The sample originates from a study of T cells expressing NK-cell markers. Findings of the study overall: Roughly 6 donors had dominant NKG2C+ clonotypes that comprised about 1.0-8% of their CD8+ T cells. Once again these clonotypes came out on top in the CD3+CD56-NKG2C+ fraction of a handful of donors.

Synthesis of TCR beta cDNA relied on 5'RACE template switching carrying UMIs. Using the 5' RACE reads, TCRdb records one entry per CDR3 protein without DNA. This sample contains 150,000 or so distinct CDR3 sequences. The length of the CDR3 is 16 residues. Looked up from germline, CDR1 is SGHDN and CDR2 is FVKESK. This clonotype was sampled from a woman aged 45-59 years in good health. This chain uses TRBV14 with TRBJ2-3. Sequencing input: blood T cells: a sorted CD56 or NKG2C T cell subset, CD4+ or CD8+ T cells, or bulk PBMC T cells (not recorded which). CDR3 amino acids: CASSPLGVTSTDTQYF.